These T cell receptor beta chains were read from a single sample in a study of T cells expressing NK-cell markers. TCRdb re-called the 5' RACE reads and catalogs CDR3 proteins one per entry, DNA excluded. The sample table sets out 400,000 to 550,000 distinct CDR3 sequences. Specimen: blood T cells: a sorted CD56 or NKG2C T cell subset, CD4+ or CD8+ T cells, or bulk PBMC T cells (not recorded which). The receptors were gathered from a woman aged 18 to 69 in good health. The CDR3 runs from the conserved cysteine through the conserved F or W. Each record gives: J gene, V gene, CDR3 protein.

j_gene: TRBJ1-2; v_gene: TRBV18; CDR3aa: CASSPNTGGPYGYTF
j_gene: TRBJ2-7; v_gene: TRBV18; CDR3aa: CASSRGQAYEQYF
j_gene: TRBJ2-1; v_gene: TRBV7-2; CDR3aa: CASSLGSLAGAADEQFF
j_gene: TRBJ2-2; v_gene: TRBV9; CDR3aa: CASRGEAGLGGELFF
j_gene: TRBJ2-3; v_gene: TRBV12-3/TRBV12-4; CDR3aa: CASSLVQGATDTQYF
j_gene: TRBJ2-7; v_gene: TRBV7-2; CDR3aa: CASSFTGTAAYEQYF
j_gene: TRBJ2-3; v_gene: TRBV19; CDR3aa: CASNGGRWTDTQYF
j_gene: TRBJ1-1; v_gene: TRBV29-1; CDR3aa: CSVWAGNTEAFF
j_gene: TRBJ2-4; v_gene: TRBV6-1; CDR3aa: CASGQGIGAKNIQYF
j_gene: TRBJ2-7; v_gene: TRBV27; CDR3aa: CASSYTQPGQYYEQYF
j_gene: TRBJ1-2; v_gene: TRBV12-3/TRBV12-4; CDR3aa: CASTMTGGNYGYTF
j_gene: TRBJ2-3; v_gene: TRBV6-2/TRBV6-3; CDR3aa: CASSITGKSESHTQYF
j_gene: TRBJ1-2; v_gene: TRBV5-6; CDR3aa: CASSLQGPNYGYTF